This TCR beta chain emerged from a study of T-cell memory formation after mild COVID-19 (TCRdb year 2021). Background for the entire study: TCR sequence clusters from the two donors were largely donor specific. Two young, previously healthy adult volunteers, one female and one male, were included in the cohort. T-cell clones expanding and contracting after mild COVID-19 in two donors were tracked by longitudinal TCRalpha and TCRbeta repertoire sequencing.

The investigation overall reported the following: Only a couple of mild cases were covered in the study, and larger cohorts including severe cases with pre-infection samples were considered necessary. Clones contracting from day 15 to 85 had balanced CD4/CD8 phenotypes, while a second wave expanding from day 15 to 37 was biased towards CD4+. Contracting CD4+ clones turned up mainly in the CM and EM memory subsets, whereas EMRA was where CD8+ clones were enriched. Some responding clones were detected in pre-infection memory, suggesting pre-existing cross-reactive memory T cells joined the SARS-CoV-2 response. Whether the second-wave clones peaking on day 37 were SARS-CoV-2 specific was not confirmed.

Sequenced using an Illumina NovaSeq 6000. TCRalpha and TCRbeta cDNA libraries were built by 5'RACE with constant-segment primers, adding sample barcodes and unique molecular identifiers. Trizol reagent was used to extract RNA from every sample. The libraries were amplified in two PCR steps, and the second step added a second sample barcode and Illumina TruSeq adapters. The libraries were sequenced on an Illumina NovaSeq using 2 x 150 bp paired-end reads. The original methods were these. Reads were demultiplexed and collapsed into UMI-guided consensus sequences with migec v1.2.7. With mixcr v2.1.11, UMI consensuses were aligned to TRA and TRB V and J templates and assembled into clonotypes. Expanded or contracted clonotypes were those called significant by both edgeR and NoisET, with noise models trained on biological replicates. For edgeR calls, a false discovery rate-adjusted p below 0.01 and a log2 fold-change threshold of 1 were applied. As an exploratory analysis of dynamics, max-normalized trajectories of the 1000 most abundant clonotypes were examined with PCA combined with hierarchical clustering. Separately sequenced CD4+ and CD8+ repertoires were used to assign a CD4 or CD8 phenotype to each responding clone. TCRdb reran the public reads through fastp at Q25 and MiXCR, keeping productive beta chains. Here each entry gathers all rows of one CDR3 protein and keeps the most common genes and DNA. None of the V and J calls come from the authors' own analysis; TCRdb made them. This sample comprises around 390,000 distinct CDR3 sequences, roughly 15% of them detected only once. Under 25% of the sample lies in the top ten.

This clonotype has just a few counts. The clone's antigen remains unknown. Base qualities are missing; no much larger clone stands one base away. Ficoll-Paque density gradient centrifugation was used to isolate PBMCs. The germline ends are 10 bases apart after V is trimmed by 0 bases and J by 5 bases. Taken from cysteine to phenylalanine, the CDR3 has 15 residues. Only the CDR3 DNA is retained, 45 bases long and in frame from the first base. CDR1 is given as SEHNR and CDR2 as FQNEAQ, both from the germline V gene (reference sequence). This clonotype was obtained from a man aged 18 to 29 who had mild COVID-19 (a few samples of this study predate the infection). The sample titles of this study are shuffled in the database, so cell type and time point are left out; the donor was told from shared clones. The chain joins TRBV7-9 to TRBJ1-4; no D gene is confidently identified. The sample was PBMCs or a T cell subset sorted from them (not recorded which). The nucleotide sequence reads as follows: TGTGCCAGCAGCTTAGCCGCCAGACGGAATGAAAAACTGTTTTTT. Its protein product is CASSLAARRNEKLFF.